The next 13 T cell receptor beta chains were all read from a single sample in a study of cytomegalovirus exposure and HLA in healthy donors. The PCR had 60 Vbeta and 13 Jbeta primers. Only in-frame clones appear in the TCRdb table, and some are missing; sequencing was by immunoSEQ multiplex PCR. Found here are 150,000 to 200,000 clones, roughly 79% of them singletons; the top ten hold approximately 13%. Sequences were obtained from PBMCs. Receptor source: a woman aged 45-59 years in good health and CMV-seronegative.

The V gene is TRBV2, the J gene TRBJ1-2; 7 bases line up with TRBD1. This CDR3 spans 15 amino acids. J lost 4 bases, V lost 5 bases, and 10 bases had no gene match. CDR1 is SNHLY, CDR2 FYNNEI, per germline. Here the CDR3 reads CASSRSTGPGYGYTF. The CDR3 coding sequence is TGTGCCAGCAGTAGATCGACAGGGCCAGGCTATGGCTACACCTTC.

This sequence joins TRBV5-6 and TRBJ2-7; D perhaps matches TRBD2 (5 bases). The CDR3 totals 12 residues. V lost 4 bases and J lost 3, with 8 bases in between. The germline V gene encodes CDR1 SGHDT and CDR2 YYEEEE. CDR3 sequence: CASSIGLYEQYF. The CDR3 nucleotides read TGTGCCAGCAGCATTGGACTCTACGAGCAGTACTTC.

A remark on this clone: A junction end diverges from the germline sequence, so it may reflect a read error. The chain recombines TRBV9 with TRBJ1-4; D gene ambiguous. The CDR3 is 14 amino acids. Per the germline V gene, CDR1 is SGDLS and CDR2 is YYNGEE. Here the CDR3 DNA reads TGTGCCAGCAGCGTAGGGGCAACTGATGAAAAACTGTTTTTT. Encoded protein: CASSVGATDEKLFF.

This clone turned up a few times. The chain has TRBV5-5 and TRBJ1-4, with D perhaps matching TRBD1 (5 bases). CDR3 length: 14 residues. Germline values: CDR1 SGHKS, CDR2 YYEKEE (reference sequence). V lost 0 bases and J lost 8, with 11 bases in between. The CDR3 coding sequence is TGTGCCAGCAGCTTGGGCAGGGTTTTGGAAAAACTGTTTTTT. Amino acid sequence: CASSLGRVLEKLFF.

About this clone: A read error may account for a junction end that differs from germline. The J gene is TRBJ2-3, the V gene TRBV7-9; possible D gene TRBD1, 6 bases. The CDR3 runs 12 residues. Germline CDR1 is SEHNR and CDR2 is FQNEAQ (reference sequence). In nucleotides, the CDR3 is TGTTCCAGCACCCAACAGGGCTACACGCAGTATTTT. It is translated as CSSTQQGYTQYF.

V and J are TRBV7-2 and TRBJ2-2; possible D gene TRBD2, 5 bases. Germline CDR1 SGHTA, CDR2 FQGNSA. The CDR3 is 15 amino acids. Deletions cut 2 bases from V and 5 bases from J, with 12 bases between. The CDR3 is CASSLLTPGTGELFF. The DNA for the CDR3 is TGTGCCAGCAGCTTACTAACCCCGGGGACCGGGGAGCTGTTTTTT.

This clone was detected a few times. This chain connects TRBV5-1 to TRBJ2-5; perhaps TRBD1 as D (7 bases). V was pared by 0 bases and J by 7 bases, with 16 bases between. This CDR3 is built from 15 residues. Per the germline V gene, CDR1 is SGHRS and CDR2 is YFSETQ. CDR3 DNA: TGCGCCAGCAGCTTGGATGGAGGGGGCGTAGGGACCCAGTACTTC. It specifies CASSLDGGGVGTQYF.

Turning to this clone: The junction departs from the called germline gene at one end, perhaps through a read error. The same CDR3 also results from other DNA sequences found in this sample. This chain connects TRBV11-3 to TRBJ2-6; 7 bases match TRBD1. The CDR3 covers 16 residues. The germline V gene encodes CDR1 SGHNT and CDR2 YENEEA. The CDR3 sequence is CASSLVGGAGANVLTF. For the CDR3, the DNA is TGTGCCAGCAGCTTAGTAGGGGGCGCTGGGGCCAACGTCCTTACTTTC.

V gene TRBV7-2 combines with J gene TRBJ1-1, with 9 bases lining up with TRBD1. Germline CDR1 is SGHTA and CDR2 is FQGNSA. Unmatched junction bases numbered 5, after V lost 5 bases and J lost 1 base. This CDR3 has 15 amino acids. CDR3 protein: CASSPPGQGNTEAFF. CDR3 sequence (DNA): TGTGCCAGCAGCCCGCCGGGACAGGGGAACACTGAAGCTTTCTTT.

The chain's CDR3 is CASSPASRGRSTEAFF. The CDR3 nucleotides are TGTGCCAGCAGCCCGGCCAGTCGCGGGAGGAGCACTGAAGCTTTCTTT. The gene calls are TRBV7-9 and TRBJ1-1; D call uncertain. This CDR3 has 16 amino acids. The V end lost 5 bases, the J end lost 4 bases, and 20 bases lay between the germline ends. The germline V gene encodes CDR1 SEHNR and CDR2 FQNEAQ (reference sequence).

For the CDR3, the DNA is TGTGCCAGCAGCCCGGCGAAAAGCGGGGGGGGCCTCACCGGGGAGCTGTTTTTT. Its protein product is CASSPAKSGGGLTGELFF. The V gene is TRBV5-4, the J gene TRBJ2-2, with 10 bases identical to TRBD2. This CDR3 spans 18 amino acids. The V gene end was trimmed by 4 bases and the J gene end by 4 bases; junction bases not matched to a gene: 13. CDR1 is SGHNT, CDR2 YYREEE, per germline (reference sequence).

The V call is TRBV18, the J call TRBJ1-6; TRBD1 matches 10 bases. The ends lost 3 bases at V and 8 bases at J; junction bases unmatched: 7. Looked up from germline, CDR1 is KGHSH and CDR2 is LQKENI. The CDR3 consists of 16 residues. CDR3 loop: CASSPSTGGGHSPLHF. DNA for the CDR3: TGTGCCAGCTCACCGTCGACAGGGGGCGGTCATTCACCCCTCCACTTT. Variable domain in full (rest from reference TRBV18 and TRBJ1-6): NAGVMQNPRHLVRRRGQEARLRCSPMKGHSHVYWYRQLPEEGLKFMVYLQKENIIDESGMPKERFSAEFPKEGPSILRIQQVVRGDSAAYFCASSPSTGGGHSPLHFGNGTRLTVT.

V is TRBV28 and J is TRBJ1-1; 12 bases agree with TRBD1. With V trimmed by 5 bases and J by 11 bases, 9 bases remained unmatched. The length of the CDR3 is 14 residues. The germline V gene encodes CDR1 MDHEN and CDR2 SYDVKM. CDR3 DNA sequence: TGTGCCAGCAGTCCTCAGGGACAGGGGGCGAGGGCTTTCTTT. Protein: CASSPQGQGARAFF.